This TCR beta chain was captured in a study of blood T cell repertoires in COVID-19. The method was immunoSEQ multiplex PCR; TCRdb's version includes in-frame clones alone and lacks a portion of them. The sample records under 500,000 clones, approximately 90% being singletons. The CDR3 totals 15 residues. V shed 3 bases and J 1 base; nucleotides not matched to a gene: 5. Per germline, CDR1 MNHNS and CDR2 SASEGT. The chain couples TRBV6-1 to TRBJ1-1, with TRBD1 matching 7 bases. Sequenced sample: PBMCs or T cells enriched from blood (not recorded which). The source of this sequence is a woman under 30 with acute COVID-19. The CDR3 DNA follows: TGTGCCAGCAGTGATACCGGGACAGCGAACACTGAAGCTTTCTTT. This translates into CASSDTGTANTEAFF.